These 16 T cell receptor beta chains share one sample of origin, sequenced in a study of CD8 T cells in Susac syndrome. It was with random hexamers that 0.5 to 1 ug RNA was reverse transcribed. TCRdb called the immunoSEQ multiplex PCR reads again in MiXCR, with one record for every CDR3 protein. In the table there are 85,000 to 130,000 distinct CDR3 sequences, roughly 94% of which are singletons. Sequencing was done on a sample of CD8+ T cells from PBMCs. Every receptor here comes from a human donor with Susac syndrome.

This chain joins TRBV3-1 and TRBJ1-1, with a weak D call TRBD1 (6 bases). The germline V and J ends were trimmed by 4 bases and 6 bases, with 12 bases remaining between them. CDR1 and CDR2 from the germline V gene are LGHDT and YNNKEL (reference sequence). This CDR3 is 13 amino acids long. In nucleotides, the CDR3 is TGTGCCAGCAGCCGCGGGGGGGGCCCTGAAGCTTTCTTT. Its translation is CASSRGGGPEAFF.

This clonotype was counted a few times. The rearrangement uses TRBV27 and TRBJ2-3; D remains ambiguous. V gave up 7 bases and J gave up 3 bases, with 8 bases separating them. This CDR3 has 12 residues. Germline CDR1 MNHEY, CDR2 SMNVEV (reference sequence). The CDR3 DNA reads as TGTGCCAGCACCCATGGTACAGATACGCAGTATTTT. Its translation: CASTHGTDTQYF.

V gene TRBV12-3 or TRBV12-4 combines with J gene TRBJ1-5; unclear D gene. This CDR3 has 15 residues. The germline V and J ends were trimmed by 4 bases and 0 bases, with 10 bases remaining between them. CDR3 sequence (DNA): TGTGCCAGCAGTTCAGAAGGGCATAGCAATCAGCCCCAGCATTTT. Protein product: CASSSEGHSNQPQHF.

V and J are TRBV7-9 and TRBJ1-4; D is possibly TRBD1 (5 bases). This CDR3 spans 16 amino acids. Trimming took 1 base from V and 8 from J, leaving 17 bases between them. Germline V gene data show CDR1 as SEHNR and CDR2 as FQNEAQ (reference sequence). CDR3 coding DNA: TGTGCCAGCAGCTTAGACGTTGAGACTAGGGACGAAAAACTGTTTTTT. Protein: CASSLDVETRDEKLFF.

The rearrangement uses TRBV5-1 and TRBJ1-2, with TRBD1 matching over 7 bases. The junction had 5 bases not matched to a gene; V was cut back by 2 bases and J by 7 bases. CDR1 is SGHRS and CDR2 is YFSETQ in the germline V gene. The CDR3 runs 13 residues. This chain's CDR3 is CASSLGGGGGYTF. The CDR3 coding sequence is TGCGCCAGCAGCTTAGGAGGGGGCGGTGGCTACACCTTC.

V and J are TRBV6-6 and TRBJ2-7; TRBD2 is a possible D gene (6 bases). Trimming took 6 bases from V and 5 from J, leaving 11 bases between them. CDR1 MNHNY and CDR2 SVGAGI come from the germline V gene (reference sequence). The CDR3 runs 12 residues. CDR3 sequence (DNA): TGTGCCAGCAGCCAACCGGGGGACGAGCAGTACTTC. Translation gives CASSQPGDEQYF.

The chain is built from TRBV7-2 and TRBJ1-4, with D hard to call. The CDR3 spans 14 residues. CDR1 and CDR2 from the germline V gene are SGHTA and FQGNSA. Trimming took 5 bases from V and 7 from J, leaving 14 bases between them. The CDR3 reads CASSTTHRVEKLFF. CDR3 nucleotide sequence: TGTGCCAGCAGCACGACCCACCGGGTTGAAAAACTGTTTTTT.

V usage is TRBV30 and J usage is TRBJ2-1, with D unresolved. The CDR3 sequence is 10 residues long. CDR1 is GTSNPN, CDR2 SVGIG, per germline (reference sequence). Trimming removed 5 bases from V and 10 bases from J, with 9 bases in between. This CDR3 is CAWPLTEQFF. The CDR3 bases are TGTGCCTGGCCTTTGACGGAGCAGTTCTTC.

The chain joins TRBV9 to TRBJ2-2; TRBD1 matches at 9 bases. Germline CDR1 SGDLS, CDR2 YYNGEE. Trimming at V came to 4 bases and at J to 6 bases, leaving 7 bases not matched to a gene. This CDR3 has 15 amino acids. DNA of the CDR3: TGTGCCAGCAGCCCCTGGGACAGGGCGGCCGGGGAGCTGTTTTTT. Translated: CASSPWDRAAGELFF.

This chain joins TRBV6-5 and TRBJ2-6; D gene ambiguous. Trimming left V 6 bases short and J 3 bases short, with 9 bases between. The length of the CDR3 is 14 residues. The germline CDR1 and CDR2 sequences are MNHEY and SVGAGI. CDR3 DNA: TGTGCCAGCAGCTCCCTCGTTGGGGCCAACGTCCTGACTTTC. This encodes CASSSLVGANVLTF.

V gene TRBV27 combines with J gene TRBJ2-7, with D possibly being TRBD1 or TRBD2 (5 bases each). Germline CDR1 and CDR2: MNHEY and SMNVEV (reference sequence). V lost 3 bases to trimming and J lost 5 bases, with 14 bases between them. There are 14 residues in the CDR3. CDR3 DNA sequence: TGTGCCAGCAGTTTGGACGGGGACGGGGACGAGCAGTACTTC. This sequence encodes CASSLDGDGDEQYF.

The V gene is TRBV4-1, the J gene TRBJ1-1; D gene uncertain. CDR3 length: 15 amino acids. Germline V CDR1 and CDR2: MGHRA, YSYEKL. V lost 4 bases to trimming and J lost 7 bases, with 19 bases between them. The CDR3 reads CASSPRSEGAGEAFF. The CDR3 DNA reads TGCGCCAGCAGCCCACGCTCCGAGGGTGCGGGTGAAGCTTTCTTT.

This rearrangement joins TRBV13 to TRBJ2-4; TRBD2 aligns across 7 bases. The V and J ends lost 5 bases and 5 bases, in that order; junction bases with no gene match: 9. The CDR3 loop spans 15 amino acids. Germline V gene lookup returns CDR1 PRHDT and CDR2 FYEKMQ (reference sequence). The CDR3 coding sequence is TGTGCCAGCAGCCCCATAGGGAGGGAACAAAACATTCAGTACTTC. This sequence encodes CASSPIGREQNIQYF.

The chain employs TRBV19 and TRBJ2-1; 12 bases are a match to TRBD2. Germline lookup yields CDR1 LNHDA and CDR2 SQIVND (reference sequence). The V and J ends lost 5 bases and 4 bases, in that order; junction bases with no gene match: 3. CDR3 length: 15 amino acids. The CDR3: CASSVTSGGYNEQFF. The DNA of the CDR3 is TGTGCCAGTAGTGTAACTAGCGGGGGGTACAATGAGCAGTTCTTC. Filled out from reference TRBV19 and TRBJ2-1, the complete variable domain reads DGGITQSPKYLFRKEGQNVTLSCEQNLNHDAMYWYRQDPGQGLRLIYYSQIVNDFQKGDIAEGYSVSREKKESFPLTVTSAQKNPTAFYLCASSVTSGGYNEQFFGPGTRLTVL.

V usage is TRBV7-9 and J usage is TRBJ2-3; D might be TRBD2 (6 bases). The CDR3 has 16 amino acids. Germline CDR1 and CDR2: SEHNR and FQNEAQ (reference sequence). The V end lost 4 bases, the J end lost 2 bases, and 16 bases lay between the germline ends. For the CDR3, the DNA is TGTGCCAGCAGCTCAACTAGCCCGGAGAACACAGATACGCAGTATTTT. Translating gives CASSSTSPENTDTQYF.

This clonotype was counted a single time. The V and J genes are TRBV2 and TRBJ1-2, with 11 bases identical to TRBD1. This CDR3 has 14 amino acids. J was trimmed by 7 bases and V by 7 bases; bases with no gene match: 8. Germline loops: CDR1 SNHLY, CDR2 FYNNEI. The CDR3 nucleotides read TGTGCCAGCACCGAAGGACAGGGGGCTGTTGGCTACACCTTC. Its protein product is CASTEGQGAVGYTF.